The text below deals with one T cell receptor beta chain. RNA totalling about 0.45 to 1 ug underwent reverse transcription with random hexamers. From the immunoSEQ multiplex PCR reads, TCRdb called clonotypes with MiXCR, one entry per CDR3 protein. The repertoire holds about 150,000 distinct CDR3 sequences, with about 94% as singletons. The data originate from a study of CD8 T cells in Susac syndrome. The TCR was taken from a human donor with multiple sclerosis. Specimen: CD8+ T cells from PBMCs.

The CDR3 DNA reads TGTGCCAGCAGTTACTATCCTCACAATGAGCAGTTCTTC. Its protein is CASSYYPHNEQFF. The V and J genes are TRBV6-5 and TRBJ2-1, with D hard to call. The CDR3 sequence is 13 residues long. Germline V lookup: CDR1 MNHEY, CDR2 SVGAGI. Between the trimmed V and J ends, which lost 1 base and 5 bases, there was a span of 6 bases.